Shown below are 3 T cell receptor beta chains from a single sample sequenced in a study of shared clonotypes between healthy human individuals. Assay: immunoSEQ multiplex PCR; the TCRdb copy retains only in-frame clones and omits some. Among about 2.2 million clones listed, 93% were seen once. Naive CD8 cells lacked CD45RO, underwent positive selection for CCR7 and left out terminally differentiated effector memory CD45RA+ cells. The sequenced material came from naive CD8+ T cells from PBMCs. Source of these receptors: a man between 18 and 29 years old in good health. Some clones in this sample may be carry-over from other donors' samples.

The chain couples TRBV27 to TRBJ1-4, with 7 bases that match TRBD1. The junction had 13 bases not matched to a gene; V was cut back by 7 bases and J by 8 bases. The CDR3 is made up of 15 amino acids. CDR1 MNHEY and CDR2 SMNVEV come from the germline V gene (reference sequence). The CDR3 is CASTGTGEKGEKLFF. The CDR3 DNA follows: TGTGCCAGCACCGGTACAGGGGAAAAGGGGGAAAAACTGTTTTTT.

The CDR3: CASSQEASAYEQYF. The CDR3 nucleotides are TGCGCCAGCAGCCAAGAAGCTAGCGCCTACGAGCAGTACTTC. The V call is TRBV4-3, the J call TRBJ2-7; maybe TRBD2 (6 bases). The V end was cut by 0 bases, the J end by 2 bases, with 8 bases between. The CDR3 sequence is 14 residues long. Per germline, CDR1 LGHNA and CDR2 YSLEER.

The V gene is TRBV19, the J gene TRBJ2-7; 7 nucleotides agree with TRBD2. The J segment lost 4 bases and the V segment lost 5 bases, leaving 11 bases of the junction unmatched. CDR3 length: 15 amino acids. Per the germline V gene, CDR1 is LNHDA and CDR2 is SQIVND (reference sequence). The CDR3 is CASSLRGLEPYEQYF. In nucleotides, the CDR3 is TGTGCCAGTAGTCTCAGAGGACTAGAGCCGTACGAGCAGTACTTC.